This T cell receptor beta chain was captured by sequencing in a study of blood T cell repertoires in COVID-19. Authors' processing steps: Quantification of nucleated cells was approximated via reference gene primer amplification. The table came from immunoSEQ multiplex PCR; TCRdb's copy has only in-frame clones and leaves some out. The V and J calls and the clone size are those of that table, but D and trimming were determined from the DNA. The sample lists over 150,000 clones; 70% to 90% were seen once. Seattle enrolled patients during active infection and tracked them longitudinally. The CDR3 is 14 amino acids. Germline values: CDR1 SGHVS, CDR2 FNYEAQ. Germline trimming cut 5 bases from V and 3 bases from J; bases unmatched to any gene: 5.

This chain uses TRBV7-6 with TRBJ2-7; 9 bases are shared with TRBD1. The receptor was isolated from a man aged 55 to 70 with COVID-19, enrolled during active disease. The sample comprised peripheral blood. CDR3 sequence reads: CASSQGTGNYEQYF. Here the CDR3 DNA reads TGTGCCAGCAGCCAAGGGACAGGGAACTACGAGCAGTACTTC.